Below, 6 T cell receptor beta chains from the same sample are listed, as sequenced in a study of T cell responses to AZD1222 COVID-19 vaccine (dated by TCRdb to the early 2020s). The time point label corresponds to: about 28 days (+/-7) after the second vaccine dose. The treatment or condition label of this sample denotes: meningococcal conjugate vaccine given as trial control. The method was the immunoSEQ multiplex PCR assay. This is the immuneACCESS table as TCRdb keeps it, with only in-frame sequences that have V and J called. A part of the clones is gone; compared with another copy, unresolved V genes explain less than half, and the rest is unexplained. The sample table holds some 150,000 clones, of which over 75% were seen once. Jointly, the top ten make up 7.9% of the sample. The specimen was peripheral blood, collected 28 days after the second dose of the MenACWY control vaccine. These receptors all come from an adult who received the MenACWY meningococcal vaccine as a control.

The rearrangement links TRBV15 to TRBJ2-1; 9 bases agree with TRBD1. With 0 bases clipped from V and 7 bases from J, the junction kept 7 bases outside the gene matches. CDR1 is LNHNV and CDR2 is YYDKDF in the germline V gene (reference sequence). This CDR3 region has 16 residues. The CDR3 reads CATSRDHRGRVNEQFF. DNA of the CDR3: TGTGCCACCAGCAGAGATCACAGGGGGCGTGTGAATGAGCAGTTCTTC.

The rearrangement joins TRBV10-3 to TRBJ2-1; D unclear. Germline V gene data show CDR1 as ENHRY and CDR2 as SYGVKD. Deletions cut 3 bases from V and 6 bases from J, with 3 bases between. The CDR3 has 11 residues. Written as DNA, the CDR3 is TGTGCCATCAGTGAATTCAATGAGCAGTTCTTC. It codes for CAISEFNEQFF.

J is TRBJ1-2 and V is TRBV9; 9 bases fit TRBD1. The CDR3 is 17 amino acids. The germline V gene encodes CDR1 SGDLS and CDR2 YYNGEE. V trimming: 1 base; J trimming: 2 bases; junction bases outside the gene matches: 9. This CDR3 is CASSVKAWDRENYGYTF. The DNA for the CDR3 is TGTGCCAGCAGCGTAAAAGCCTGGGACAGGGAGAACTATGGCTACACCTTC.

The chain recombines TRBV5-1 with TRBJ1-4; 7 nucleotides agree with TRBD1. The junction had 9 bases not matched to a gene; V was cut back by 5 bases and J by 8 bases. In germline, CDR1 is SGHRS, CDR2 YFSETQ. The CDR3 consists of 14 residues. The CDR3 nucleotides are TGCGCCAGCAGTCCAGGGGGATCTGAGGAAAAACTGTTTTTT. Amino acid sequence: CASSPGGSEEKLFF.

This rearrangement joins TRBV6-5 to TRBJ1-2; D is ambiguous. Germline V CDR1 and CDR2: MNHEY, SVGAGI. V was cut by 6 bases and J by 1 base, with 15 bases left in between. The CDR3 has 15 residues. The CDR3 reads CASRDPYGYNYGYTF. As DNA, the CDR3 is TGTGCCAGCAGAGACCCCTATGGATATAACTATGGCTACACCTTC.

The chain recombines TRBV21-1 with TRBJ2-3; TRBD1, as called in the table, went unchecked against the DNA. TRBV21-1 is a pseudogene segment. This CDR3 comprises 17 residues. Here the CDR3 reads CASSKEGADRAKDTQYF. CDR3 DNA sequence: TGTGCCAGCAGCAAAGAGGGGGCGGACAGGGCGAAAGATACGCAGTATTTT.